This T cell receptor (beta chain) is drawn from a study of T cell responses to AZD1222 COVID-19 vaccine. This CDR3 is 15 amino acids long. The V end lost 1 base, the J end lost 2 bases, and 10 bases lay between the germline ends. Germline values: CDR1 MDHEN, CDR2 SYDVKM. Profiled with immunoSEQ multiplex PCR; TCRdb holds only in-frame clones, not every one. This sample has over 130,000 clones, with roughly 89% found just once. The material sequenced was peripheral blood, taken on day 0 of AZD1222 vaccination. This clonotype was sampled from an adult in good health. V and J are TRBV28 and TRBJ2-3, with TRBD1 as a possible D gene (5 bases). Written as DNA, the CDR3 is TGTGCCAGCAGTTTATCATGGGGCCCCACAGATACGCAGTATTTT. It translates to CASSLSWGPTDTQYF.